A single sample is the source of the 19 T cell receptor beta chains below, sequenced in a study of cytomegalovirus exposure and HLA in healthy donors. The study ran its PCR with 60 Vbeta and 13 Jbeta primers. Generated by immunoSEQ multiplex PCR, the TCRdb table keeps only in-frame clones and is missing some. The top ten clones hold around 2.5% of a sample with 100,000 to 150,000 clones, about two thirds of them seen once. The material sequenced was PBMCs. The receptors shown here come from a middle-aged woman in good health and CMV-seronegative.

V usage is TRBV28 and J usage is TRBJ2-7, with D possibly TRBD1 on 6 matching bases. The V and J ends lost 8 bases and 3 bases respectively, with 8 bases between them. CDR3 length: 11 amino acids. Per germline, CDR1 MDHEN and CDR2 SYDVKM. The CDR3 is CASHRDYEQYF. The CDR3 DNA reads TGTGCCAGCCACAGGGACTACGAGCAGTACTTC.

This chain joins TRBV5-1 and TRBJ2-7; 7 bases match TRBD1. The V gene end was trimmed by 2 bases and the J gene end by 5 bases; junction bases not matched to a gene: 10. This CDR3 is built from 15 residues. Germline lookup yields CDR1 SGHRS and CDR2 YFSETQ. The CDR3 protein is CASSFLPGQTDEQYF. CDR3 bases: TGCGCCAGCAGCTTCCTCCCGGGACAGACGGACGAGCAGTACTTC. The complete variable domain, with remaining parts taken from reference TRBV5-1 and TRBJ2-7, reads KAGVTQTPRYLIKTRGQQVTLSCSPISGHRSVSWYQQTPGQGLQFLFEYFSETQRNKGNFPGRFSGRQFSNSRSEMNVSTLELGDSALYLCASSFLPGQTDEQYFGPGTRLTVT.

The CDR3 loop is CASSVGGSTNTGELFF. CDR3 nucleotides: TGTGCCAGCAGCGTAGGGGGCTCAACCAACACCGGGGAGCTGTTTTTT. V and J are TRBV9 and TRBJ2-2, with D perhaps TRBD1 (5 bases). The CDR3 extends over 16 amino acids. The V end lost 0 bases, the J end lost 2 bases, and 11 bases lay between the germline ends. In germline, CDR1 is SGDLS, CDR2 YYNGEE.

The CDR3 is CASSLDSTRQETQYF. The CDR3 nucleotides read TGTGCCAGCAGCTTAGACAGCACCCGACAAGAGACCCAGTACTTC. The chain recombines TRBV7-3 with TRBJ2-5, with TRBD1 as a possible D gene (5 bases). V was cut by 2 bases and J by 2 bases, with 12 bases left in between. This CDR3 region has 15 residues. Germline V gene lookup returns CDR1 SGHTA and CDR2 FQGTGA.

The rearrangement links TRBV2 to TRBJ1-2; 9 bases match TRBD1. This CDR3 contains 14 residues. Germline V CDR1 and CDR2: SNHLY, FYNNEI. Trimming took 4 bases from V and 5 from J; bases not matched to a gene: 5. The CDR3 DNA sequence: TGTGCCAGCAGTGTTCTAGGACAGGGGTATGGCTACACCTTC. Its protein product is CASSVLGQGYGYTF.

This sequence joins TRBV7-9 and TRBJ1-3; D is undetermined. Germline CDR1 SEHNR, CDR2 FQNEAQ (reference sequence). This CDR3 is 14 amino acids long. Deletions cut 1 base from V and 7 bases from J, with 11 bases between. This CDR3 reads CASSLEGSGNTIYF. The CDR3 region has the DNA TGTGCCAGCAGCTTAGAGGGTTCGGGGAACACCATATATTTT.

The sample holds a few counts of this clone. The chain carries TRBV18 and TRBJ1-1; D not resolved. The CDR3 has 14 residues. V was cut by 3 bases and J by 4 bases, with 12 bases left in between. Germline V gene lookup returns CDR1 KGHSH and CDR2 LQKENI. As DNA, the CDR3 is TGTGCCAGCTCACCTAATCGGGTAGGCACTGAAGCTTTCTTT. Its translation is CASSPNRVGTEAFF.

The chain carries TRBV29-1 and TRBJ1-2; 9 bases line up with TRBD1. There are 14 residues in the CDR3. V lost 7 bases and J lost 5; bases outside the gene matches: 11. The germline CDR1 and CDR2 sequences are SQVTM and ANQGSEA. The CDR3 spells CSAVPGQGHYGYTF. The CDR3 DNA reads TGCAGCGCCGTACCGGGACAGGGACATTATGGCTACACCTTC.

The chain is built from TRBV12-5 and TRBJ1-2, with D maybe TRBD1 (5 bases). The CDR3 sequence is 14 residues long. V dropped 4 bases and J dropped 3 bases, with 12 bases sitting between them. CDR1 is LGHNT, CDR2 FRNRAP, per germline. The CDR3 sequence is CASGSIDRYYGYTF. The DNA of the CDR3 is TGTGCTAGTGGTTCCATAGACAGATACTATGGCTACACCTTC.

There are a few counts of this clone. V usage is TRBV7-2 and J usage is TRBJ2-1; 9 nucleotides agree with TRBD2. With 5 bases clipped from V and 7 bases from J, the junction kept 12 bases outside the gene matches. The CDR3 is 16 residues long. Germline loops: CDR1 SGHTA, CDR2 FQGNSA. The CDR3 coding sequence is TGTGCCAGCAGCCGGCGGGGCGGGGGGGTGTTAAATGAGCAGTTCTTC. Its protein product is CASSRRGGGVLNEQFF.

The CDR3 coding sequence is TGTGCCAGTAGTGATGACAGGAGCTCCTACGAGCAGTACTTC. This gives the protein CASSDDRSSYEQYF. The chain links TRBV19 to TRBJ2-7, with D perhaps matching TRBD1 (6 bases). CDR1 is LNHDA, CDR2 SQIVND, per germline (reference sequence). V dropped 5 bases and J dropped 0 bases, with 11 bases sitting between them. CDR3 length equals 14 residues. The entire variable domain, with the rest obtained from reference TRBV19 and TRBJ2-7, is as follows: DGGITQSPKYLFRKEGQNVTLSCEQNLNHDAMYWYRQDPGQGLRLIYYSQIVNDFQKGDIAEGYSVSREKKESFPLTVTSAQKNPTAFYLCASSDDRSSYEQYFGPGTRLTVT.

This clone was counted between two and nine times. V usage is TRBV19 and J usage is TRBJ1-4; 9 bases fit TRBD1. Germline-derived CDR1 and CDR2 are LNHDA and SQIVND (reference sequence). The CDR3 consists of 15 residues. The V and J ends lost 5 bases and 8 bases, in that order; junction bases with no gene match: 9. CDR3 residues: CASSDPGQGREKLFF. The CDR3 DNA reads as TGTGCCAGTAGTGATCCGGGACAGGGTCGAGAAAAACTGTTTTTT.

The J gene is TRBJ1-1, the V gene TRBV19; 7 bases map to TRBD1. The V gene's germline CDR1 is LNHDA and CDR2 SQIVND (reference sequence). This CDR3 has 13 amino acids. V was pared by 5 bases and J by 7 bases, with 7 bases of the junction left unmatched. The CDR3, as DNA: TGTGCCAGTAGTCCCCGGACAGGTAATGAAGCTTTCTTT. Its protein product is CASSPRTGNEAFF. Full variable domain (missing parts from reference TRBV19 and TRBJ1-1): DGGITQSPKYLFRKEGQNVTLSCEQNLNHDAMYWYRQDPGQGLRLIYYSQIVNDFQKGDIAEGYSVSREKKESFPLTVTSAQKNPTAFYLCASSPRTGNEAFFGQGTRLTVV.

The CDR3 sequence: CASSRDRGQTDTQYF. In nucleotides, the CDR3 is TGTGCCAGCAGCAGAGACAGGGGGCAGACAGATACGCAGTATTTT. This chain uses TRBV5-6 with TRBJ2-3; 10 bases match TRBD1. V lost 4 bases to trimming and J lost 3 bases; unmatched junction nucleotides: 5. The germline gives CDR1 SGHDT, CDR2 YYEEEE. This CDR3 spans 15 amino acids.

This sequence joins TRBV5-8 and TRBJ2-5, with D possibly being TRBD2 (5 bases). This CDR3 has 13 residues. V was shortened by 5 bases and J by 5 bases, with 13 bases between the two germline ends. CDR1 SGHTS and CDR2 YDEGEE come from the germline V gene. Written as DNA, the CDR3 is TGTGCCAGCAGTTTAAAGGGCGGGGAGACCCAGTACTTC. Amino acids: CASSLKGGETQYF.

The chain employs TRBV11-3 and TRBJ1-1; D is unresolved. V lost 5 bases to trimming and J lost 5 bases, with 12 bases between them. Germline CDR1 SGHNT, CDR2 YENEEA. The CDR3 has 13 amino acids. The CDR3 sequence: CASSPFGETEAFF. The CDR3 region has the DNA TGTGCCAGCAGCCCCTTCGGTGAAACTGAAGCTTTCTTT.

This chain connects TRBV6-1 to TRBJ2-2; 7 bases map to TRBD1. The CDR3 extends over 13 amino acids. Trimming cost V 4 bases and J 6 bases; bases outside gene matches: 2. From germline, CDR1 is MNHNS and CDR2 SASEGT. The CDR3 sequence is CASSGQGPGELFF. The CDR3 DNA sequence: TGTGCCAGCAGTGGACAGGGCCCCGGGGAGCTGTTTTTT.

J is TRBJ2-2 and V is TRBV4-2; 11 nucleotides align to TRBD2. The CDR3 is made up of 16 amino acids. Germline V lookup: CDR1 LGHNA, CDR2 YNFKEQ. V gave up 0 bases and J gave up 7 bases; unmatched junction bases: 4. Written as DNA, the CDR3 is TGTGCCAGCAGCCAAGAAGGTACTAGCGGGAGCGGGGAGCTGTTTTTT. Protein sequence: CASSQEGTSGSGELFF.

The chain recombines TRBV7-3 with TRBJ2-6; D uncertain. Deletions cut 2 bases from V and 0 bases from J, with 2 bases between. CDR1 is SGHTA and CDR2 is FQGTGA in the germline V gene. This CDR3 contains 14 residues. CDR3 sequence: CASSLYSGANVLTF. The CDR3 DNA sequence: TGTGCCAGCAGCTTATACTCTGGGGCCAACGTCCTGACTTTC.